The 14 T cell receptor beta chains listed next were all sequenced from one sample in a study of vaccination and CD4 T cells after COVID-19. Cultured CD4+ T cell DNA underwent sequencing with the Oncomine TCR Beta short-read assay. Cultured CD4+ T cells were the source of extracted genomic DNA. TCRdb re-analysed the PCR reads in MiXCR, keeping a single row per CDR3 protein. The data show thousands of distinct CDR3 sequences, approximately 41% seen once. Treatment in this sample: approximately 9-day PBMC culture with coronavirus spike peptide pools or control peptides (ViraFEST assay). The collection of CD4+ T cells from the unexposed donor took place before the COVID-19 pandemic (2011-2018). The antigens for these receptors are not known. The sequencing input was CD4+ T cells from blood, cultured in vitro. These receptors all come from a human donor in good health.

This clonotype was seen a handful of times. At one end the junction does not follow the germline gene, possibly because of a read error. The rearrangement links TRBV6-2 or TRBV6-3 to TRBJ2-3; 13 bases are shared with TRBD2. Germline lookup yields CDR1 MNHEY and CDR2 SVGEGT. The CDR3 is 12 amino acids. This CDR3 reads CASRPTSGRLDF. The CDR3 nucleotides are TGTGCCAGCAGACCGACTAGCGGGAGGCTAGATTTT.

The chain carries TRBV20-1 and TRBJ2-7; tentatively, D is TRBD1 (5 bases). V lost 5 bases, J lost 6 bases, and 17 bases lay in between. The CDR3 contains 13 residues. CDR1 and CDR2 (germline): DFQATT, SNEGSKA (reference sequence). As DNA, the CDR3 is TGCAGTGCTTACAAAGTTAGGGGTCTCGAGCAGTACTTC. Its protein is CSAYKVRGLEQYF.

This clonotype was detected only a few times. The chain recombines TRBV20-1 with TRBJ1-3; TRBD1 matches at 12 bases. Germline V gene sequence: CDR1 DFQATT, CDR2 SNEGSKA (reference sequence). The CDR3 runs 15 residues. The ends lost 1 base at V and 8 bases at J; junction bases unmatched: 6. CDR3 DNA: TGCAGTGCTAGAGGCCGGGACAGGGGGCCAGACACCATATATTTT. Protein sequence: CSARGRDRGPDTIYF.

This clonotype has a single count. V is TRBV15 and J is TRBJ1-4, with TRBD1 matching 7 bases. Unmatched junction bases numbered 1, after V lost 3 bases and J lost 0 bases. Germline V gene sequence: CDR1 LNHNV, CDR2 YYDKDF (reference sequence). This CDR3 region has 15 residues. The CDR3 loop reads CATSRGQTTNEKLFF. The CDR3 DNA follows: TGTGCCACCAGCAGGGGACAGACAACTAATGAAAAACTGTTTTTT.

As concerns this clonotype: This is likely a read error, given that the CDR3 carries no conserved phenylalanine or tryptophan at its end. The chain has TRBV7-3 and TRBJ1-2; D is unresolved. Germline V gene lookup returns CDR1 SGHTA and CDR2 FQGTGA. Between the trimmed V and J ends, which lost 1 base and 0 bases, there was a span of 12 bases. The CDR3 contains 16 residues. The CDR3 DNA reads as TGTGCCAGCAGCTTAAGAGGAGACGCTTCTAACTATGGCTACACCCTC. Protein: CASSLRGDASNYGYTL.

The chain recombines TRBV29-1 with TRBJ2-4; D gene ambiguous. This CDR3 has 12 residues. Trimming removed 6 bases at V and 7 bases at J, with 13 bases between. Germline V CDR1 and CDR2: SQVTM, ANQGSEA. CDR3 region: CSVKFRDNIQYF. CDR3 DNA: TGCAGCGTCAAATTTCGTGATAACATTCAGTACTTC.

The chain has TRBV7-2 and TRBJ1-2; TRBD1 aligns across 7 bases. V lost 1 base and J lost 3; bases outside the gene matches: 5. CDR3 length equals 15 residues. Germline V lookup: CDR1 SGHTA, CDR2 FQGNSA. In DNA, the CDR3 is TGTGCCAGCAGCTTAGGGGACAGAAGATACTATGGCTACACCTTC. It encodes CASSLGDRRYYGYTF.

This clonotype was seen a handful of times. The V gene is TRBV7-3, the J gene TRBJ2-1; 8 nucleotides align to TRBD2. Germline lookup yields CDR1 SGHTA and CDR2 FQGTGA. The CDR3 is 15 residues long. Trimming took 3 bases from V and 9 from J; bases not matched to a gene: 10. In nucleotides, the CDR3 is TGTGCCAGCAGCTTGCTGGGGACTAGTGATAGTGAGCAGTTCTTC. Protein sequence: CASSLLGTSDSEQFF.

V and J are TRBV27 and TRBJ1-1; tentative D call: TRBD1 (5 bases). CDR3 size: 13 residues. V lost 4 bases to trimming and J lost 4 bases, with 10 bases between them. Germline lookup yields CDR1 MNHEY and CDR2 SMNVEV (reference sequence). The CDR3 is CASSWGTSTEAFF. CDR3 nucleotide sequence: TGTGCCAGCAGTTGGGGCACGAGCACTGAAGCTTTCTTT.

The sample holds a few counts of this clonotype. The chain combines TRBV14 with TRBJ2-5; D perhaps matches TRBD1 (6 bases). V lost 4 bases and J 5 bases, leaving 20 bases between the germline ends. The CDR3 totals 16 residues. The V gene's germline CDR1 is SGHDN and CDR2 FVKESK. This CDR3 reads CASSPGPGVWLETQYF. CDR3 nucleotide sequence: TGTGCCAGCAGCCCGGGCCCAGGGGTGTGGTTGGAGACCCAGTACTTC.

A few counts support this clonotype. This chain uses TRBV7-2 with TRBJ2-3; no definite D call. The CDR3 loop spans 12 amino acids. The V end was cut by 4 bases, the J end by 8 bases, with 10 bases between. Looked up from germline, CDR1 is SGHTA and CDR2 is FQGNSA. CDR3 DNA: TGTGCCAGCAGCTGGCCTGACCCTACGCAGTATTTT. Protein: CASSWPDPTQYF.

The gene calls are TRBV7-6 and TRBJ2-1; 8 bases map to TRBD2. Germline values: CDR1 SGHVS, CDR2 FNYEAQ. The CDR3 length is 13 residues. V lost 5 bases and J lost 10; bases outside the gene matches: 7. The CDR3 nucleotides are TGTGCCAGCAGCCTACTAGCGGTTAGGGAGCAGTTCTTC. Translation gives CASSLLAVREQFF.

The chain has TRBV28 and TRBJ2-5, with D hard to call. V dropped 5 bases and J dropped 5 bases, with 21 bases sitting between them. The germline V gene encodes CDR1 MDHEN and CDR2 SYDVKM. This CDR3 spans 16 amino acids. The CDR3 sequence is CASSRIVSNKKETQYF. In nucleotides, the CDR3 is TGTGCCAGCAGTCGAATCGTGTCGAATAAGAAGGAGACCCAGTACTTC.

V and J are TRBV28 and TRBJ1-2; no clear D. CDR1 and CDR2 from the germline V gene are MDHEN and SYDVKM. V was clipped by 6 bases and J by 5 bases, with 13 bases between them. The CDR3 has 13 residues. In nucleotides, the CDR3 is TGTGCCAGCAGGGAACAAGAAACGTATGGCTACACCTTC. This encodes CASREQETYGYTF.